This is a list of T cell receptor beta chains from one sample in a study of T cell responses to AZD1222 COVID-19 vaccine. This table comes from immunoSEQ multiplex PCR, and its TCRdb copy is limited to in-frame clones, with some not included. The sample holds approximately 90,000 clones, over 85% seen once. The source was peripheral blood, collected on day 0 of AZD1222 vaccination. Source of these receptors: an adult in good health. CDR3s include the opening cysteine and the closing phenylalanine or tryptophan. The order of the fields is J gene, V gene, D gene, clone size, CDR3 DNA, CDR3 protein. The D gene is left open where the match is weak. Expanded clones get a size class; other rows say once, few or many, or leave the size out.

J: TRBJ2-5; V: TRBV5-6; D: TRBD2; size: NA; DNA: TGTGCCAGCAGCTTTCGGGCCAGCGGGGTTGGCGAGACCCAGTACTTC; CDR3: CASSFRASGVGETQYF
J: TRBJ1-4; V: TRBV7-9; D: TRBD1; size: NA; DNA: TGTGCCAGCAGCCACGACAGGGCCGAAAAACTGTTTTTT; CDR3: CASSHDRAEKLFF
J: TRBJ1-2; V: TRBV29-1; D: TRBD1; size: NA; DNA: TGCAGCGTTGACGGACAGGGTGTTGGCTATGGCTACACCTTC; CDR3: CSVDGQGVGYGYTF
J: TRBJ2-7; V: TRBV7-3; D: NA; size: NA; DNA: TGTGCCAGCAGCTCCCCCAGGTACGAGCAGTACTTC; CDR3: CASSSPRYEQYF
J: TRBJ1-2; V: TRBV7-2; D: TRBD1; size: NA; DNA: TGTGCCAGCAGCCTACTCTTACAGGGGTCCAACTATGGCTACACCTTC; CDR3: CASSLLLQGSNYGYTF
J: TRBJ1-2; V: TRBV6-1; D: NA; size: NA; DNA: TGTGCCAGCAGTGAATTTCCGTTAACTTATGGCTACACCTTC; CDR3: CASSEFPLTYGYTF
J: TRBJ1-4; V: TRBV2; D: NA; size: NA; DNA: TGTGCCAGCAGTGAACTGGAAAAACTGTTTTTT; CDR3: CASSELEKLFF
J: TRBJ1-1; V: TRBV6-5; D: TRBD1; size: NA; DNA: TGTGCCAGCGGGGACAGAGTGACCACTGAAGCTTTCTTT; CDR3: CASGDRVTTEAFF
J: TRBJ1-1; V: TRBV28; D: TRBD1; size: NA; DNA: TGTGCCAGCAGTTCGTATACAGGGGGAGGTGGCGAAACTGAAGCTTTCTTT; CDR3: CASSSYTGGGGETEAFF
J: TRBJ1-1; V: TRBV5-1; D: TRBD1; size: NA; DNA: TGCGCCAGCAGCACCAGGGGGCGGTCTGAAGCTTTCTTT; CDR3: CASSTRGRSEAFF
J: TRBJ2-1; V: TRBV6-2/TRBV6-3; D: TRBD2; size: NA; DNA: TGTGCCAGCAGTTCTAGCGGGGGGAGCTCCTACAATGAGCAGTTCTTC; CDR3: CASSSSGGSSYNEQFF
J: TRBJ1-2; V: TRBV6-1; D: NA; size: NA; DNA: TGTGCCAGCAGTGAATCAGGGTTCGGCTATGGCTACACCTTC; CDR3: CASSESGFGYGYTF
J: TRBJ2-7; V: TRBV21-1; D: NA; size: once; DNA: TGTGCCAGCAGCAAAAGGGCGACGGACAGGAGCCACGAGCAGTACTTC; CDR3: CASSKRATDRSHEQYF
J: TRBJ1-1; V: TRBV5-1; D: NA; size: once; DNA: TGCGCCAGCACCCGGGGGGGCCAGATGAACACTGAAGCTTTCTTT; CDR3: CASTRGGQMNTEAFF
J: TRBJ2-2; V: TRBV6-4; D: NA; size: NA; DNA: TGTGCCAGCAGTGAAGCACTAGCCGGGGAGCTGTTTTTT; CDR3: CASSEALAGELFF
J: TRBJ1-2; V: TRBV6-5; D: TRBD1; size: NA; DNA: TGTGCCAGCAGACTACAGGGGCTTGGCTACACCTTC; CDR3: CASRLQGLGYTF
J: TRBJ2-7; V: TRBV5-1; D: TRBD2; size: once; DNA: TGCGCCAGCAGCTTGGGGGTGGGTAGCGGGGCCTACGAGCAGTACTTC; CDR3: CASSLGVGSGAYEQYF
J: TRBJ1-2; V: TRBV10-3; D: NA; size: NA; DNA: TGTGCCATCAGTGACGAGGGCTATGGCTACACCTTC; CDR3: CAISDEGYGYTF
J: TRBJ2-3; V: TRBV7-2; D: NA; size: NA; DNA: TGTGCCAGCAGCTTAGACCAACATACGCAGTATTTT; CDR3: CASSLDQHTQYF
J: TRBJ1-5; V: TRBV28; D: NA; size: NA; DNA: TGTGCCAGCGGGAGAGACAGATTTAGCAATCAGCCCCAGCATTTT; CDR3: CASGRDRFSNQPQHF
J: TRBJ2-7; V: TRBV19; D: NA; size: NA; DNA: TGTGCCAGTAACCCAGGAAAACGGGCTTTCGGCGAGCAGTACTTC; CDR3: CASNPGKRAFGEQYF
J: TRBJ2-3; V: TRBV9; D: TRBD2; size: NA; DNA: TGTGCCAGCAGCGAGGAGGGAGGGACCACAGATACGCAGTATTTT; CDR3: CASSEEGGTTDTQYF
J: TRBJ2-7; V: TRBV4-2; D: TRBD2; size: NA; DNA: TGTGCCAGCAGCCGACCCACCCGGGGACTAGCGGAGTTTGGCTCCTACGAGCAGTACTTC; CDR3: CASSRPTRGLAEFGSYEQYF
J: TRBJ2-1; V: TRBV5-1; D: TRBD2; size: NA; DNA: TGCGCCAGCAGCGGGACTAGCGGGGCCTACAATGAGCAGTTCTTC; CDR3: CASSGTSGAYNEQFF
J: TRBJ2-7; V: TRBV3-1/TRBV3-2; D: NA; size: NA; DNA: TGTGCCAGCAGCCCTGGGACAACCTACGAGCAGTACTTC; CDR3: CASSPGTTYEQYF
J: TRBJ2-1; V: TRBV7-8; D: NA; size: NA; DNA: TGTGCCAGCAGCTTAGTATCTAGCGAACTATACAATGAGCAGTTCTTC; CDR3: CASSLVSSELYNEQFF
J: TRBJ2-3; V: TRBV5-4; D: TRBD2; size: NA; DNA: TGTGCCAGCAGCTTGGGACTAGCGGGAGTTTCGGACCTCACAGATACGCAGTATTTT; CDR3: CASSLGLAGVSDLTDTQYF
J: TRBJ1-5; V: TRBV7-9; D: NA; size: NA; DNA: TGTGCCAGCAGCTTAGGGGGGTCTTCCGGCAATCAGCCCCAGCATTTT; CDR3: CASSLGGSSGNQPQHF
J: TRBJ1-6; V: TRBV10-2; D: NA; size: NA; DNA: TGCGCCAGCAGTGGGACAGTTTATTCACCCCTCCACTTT; CDR3: CASSGTVYSPLHF
J: TRBJ2-1; V: TRBV18; D: NA; size: NA; DNA: TGTGCCAGCTCACTAGTCGGGGGGCTCTCCTACAATGAGCAGTTCTTC; CDR3: CASSLVGGLSYNEQFF
J: TRBJ1-5; V: TRBV5-5; D: NA; size: NA; DNA: TGTGCCAGCAGCTTGGGCGGGACGGCAAATCAGCCCCAGCATTTT; CDR3: CASSLGGTANQPQHF
J: TRBJ2-1; V: TRBV29-1; D: TRBD2; size: NA; DNA: TGCAGCGTCACTAGCGGGAGAGGGGGCAATGAGCAGTTCTTC; CDR3: CSVTSGRGGNEQFF
J: TRBJ1-1; V: TRBV28; D: TRBD1; size: NA; DNA: TGTGCCAGCAGTTTAGGATGGGACAGTCACGCTTTCTTT; CDR3: CASSLGWDSHAFF
J: TRBJ1-1; V: TRBV24-1; D: NA; size: few; DNA: TGTGCCACCAGTGATCGCGGGAGGGGGAAGGCTTTCTTT; CDR3: CATSDRGRGKAFF
J: TRBJ2-2; V: TRBV3-1/TRBV3-2; D: TRBD1; size: NA; DNA: TGTGCCAGCAGCCGGCCGGGACAGGCCGGGGAGCTGTTTTTT; CDR3: CASSRPGQAGELFF
J: TRBJ1-1; V: TRBV5-4; D: NA; size: NA; DNA: TGTGCCAGCAGCGGAGGGTTGAACACTGAAGCTTTCTTT; CDR3: CASSGGLNTEAFF
J: TRBJ1-2; V: TRBV5-1; D: NA; size: NA; DNA: TGCGCCAGCAGCTTGACGGGGGGAATAGAGGGCTACACCTTC; CDR3: CASSLTGGIEGYTF
J: TRBJ1-3; V: TRBV19; D: NA; size: NA; DNA: TGTGCCAGTACCCCTGCGGTGGGGGCCTCTGGAAACACCATATATTTT; CDR3: CASTPAVGASGNTIYF
J: TRBJ2-5; V: TRBV7-2; D: NA; size: NA; DNA: TGTGCCAGCAGACCCCTTTTGGGTGTTCAAGAGACCCAGTACTTC; CDR3: CASRPLLGVQETQYF
J: TRBJ1-4; V: TRBV29-1; D: NA; size: NA; DNA: TGCAGCGTTTGGTCGGGGCTATATAATGAAAAACTGTTTTTT; CDR3: CSVWSGLYNEKLFF
J: TRBJ2-4; V: TRBV19; D: NA; size: NA; DNA: TGTGCCAGTAGAGAACAGGGAGCCAAAAACATTCAGTACTTC; CDR3: CASREQGAKNIQYF
J: TRBJ2-5; V: TRBV5-6; D: NA; size: once; DNA: TGTGCCAGCAGCTTGAGGCTATTGAATCCCAAGGGGGAGACCCAGTACTTC; CDR3: CASSLRLLNPKGETQYF
J: TRBJ2-1; V: TRBV4-2; D: TRBD2; size: NA; DNA: TGTGCCAGCAGCCAAGACTCTAGCGGGAGCTCCTACAATGAGCAGTTCTTC; CDR3: CASSQDSSGSSYNEQFF
J: TRBJ1-4; V: TRBV7-9; D: NA; size: NA; DNA: TGTGCCAGCAGCCCCCGAGGGACCGGGCTTAATGAAAAACTGTTTTTT; CDR3: CASSPRGTGLNEKLFF
J: TRBJ1-1; V: TRBV5-1; D: NA; size: NA; DNA: TGCGCCAGCAGTAAAACCCGGTCTTTGGACACTGAAGCTTTCTTT; CDR3: CASSKTRSLDTEAFF
J: TRBJ1-5; V: TRBV7-9; D: NA; size: NA; DNA: TGTGCCAGCATGGAGGGGGGGGGCAATCAGCCCCAGCATTTT; CDR3: CASMEGGGNQPQHF
J: TRBJ1-6; V: TRBV7-3; D: TRBD1; size: NA; DNA: TGTGCCAGCAGCCAGGGACAGGGTTATTCACCCCTCCACTTT; CDR3: CASSQGQGYSPLHF
J: TRBJ2-1; V: TRBV19; D: NA; size: NA; DNA: TGTGCCAGTAGTCTAGGCCTTGAATACAATGAGCAGTTCTTC; CDR3: CASSLGLEYNEQFF
J: TRBJ1-1; V: TRBV5-4; D: NA; size: NA; DNA: TGTGCCAGCAGCTTACCGGGACGCTTGAACACTGAAGCTTTCTTT; CDR3: CASSLPGRLNTEAFF
J: TRBJ1-2; V: TRBV5-8; D: TRBD1; size: NA; DNA: TGTGCCAGCAGGCTTACAGGGGGACGGGGCTATGGCTACACCTTC; CDR3: CASRLTGGRGYGYTF
J: TRBJ1-1; V: TRBV7-8; D: NA; size: NA; DNA: TGTGCCAGCAGCTTAGAGCTGCGGACAGTTAACACTGAAGCTTTCTTT; CDR3: CASSLELRTVNTEAFF
J: TRBJ2-6; V: TRBV29-1; D: NA; size: NA; DNA: TGCAGCGTTGATGAGGGGTATGGGGCCAACGTCCTGACTTTC; CDR3: CSVDEGYGANVLTF
J: TRBJ2-7; V: TRBV4-3; D: NA; size: NA; DNA: TGCGCCAGCAGCCAAGGGATCGGTTCCTACGAGCAGTACTTC; CDR3: CASSQGIGSYEQYF